The clone carrying this T cell receptor (beta chain) was detected ten times or more. This specimen comes from a study of human T cells and chemical hapten exposure. As for time point: patch test 2, 6 weeks after DPC sensitization. Stated treatment: therapeutic diphenylcyclopropenone sensitization with weekly scalp DPC. Germline V gene lookup returns CDR1 SEHNR and CDR2 FQNEAQ (reference sequence). The CDR3 runs 12 residues. The ends were cut back, 5 bases at V and 5 bases at J, with 7 bases in the middle. As the library was built, unique molecular identifiers were attached to individual cDNA molecules. TCRdb reprocessed the RACE reads via MiXCR and lists one record per CDR3 protein. Among 100,000 or so distinct CDR3 sequences, approximately 9.3% were seen once, and the ten largest hold about 2%.

The chain uses TRBV7-9 and TRBJ2-1; D not certain. The sequence was collected from a woman aged 40 to 50 with alopecia areata. Some clones in this sample may be carry-over from other donors' samples. Sequenced material: whole blood, taken in connection with sensitization to the hapten diphenylcyclopropenone (DPC). CDR3 loop: CASSPANNEQFF. The CDR3 DNA reads TGTGCCAGCAGCCCGGCGAACAATGAGCAGTTCTTC.